A single T cell receptor (beta chain) is shown here with its context. Its specificity is not known. Expressed TCRB transcripts got sequenced, as all isolated RNA was reverse transcribed. Method: immunoSEQ multiplex PCR; TCRdb's copy keeps in-frame clones and lacks some. The sample holds 250,000 to 400,000 clones, 12% to 15% seen once. CDR3 length: 12 amino acids. The V gene lost 5 bases and the J gene lost 7 bases, with 9 bases spanning the gap. Germline CDR1 reads ENHRY; CDR2 reads SYGVKD. These data are taken from a study of beta chain features in type 1 diabetes. Whole-study context: All samples together contributed 90 million to 110 million sorted cells for examination. The study, taken as a whole, reports: Researchers reported that naive, central memory and Treg TCRB repertoires appeared more similar in patients than in healthy donors.

Every sorted population was more than 95% pure. Sequencing input: central memory CD4+ T cells from blood. The TCR was taken from a young man in good health. The chain couples TRBV10-3 to TRBJ2-1; no clear D gene. CDR3 residues: CAISPLENEQFF. The CDR3 region has the DNA TGTGCCATCAGTCCGCTAGAAAATGAGCAGTTCTTC.